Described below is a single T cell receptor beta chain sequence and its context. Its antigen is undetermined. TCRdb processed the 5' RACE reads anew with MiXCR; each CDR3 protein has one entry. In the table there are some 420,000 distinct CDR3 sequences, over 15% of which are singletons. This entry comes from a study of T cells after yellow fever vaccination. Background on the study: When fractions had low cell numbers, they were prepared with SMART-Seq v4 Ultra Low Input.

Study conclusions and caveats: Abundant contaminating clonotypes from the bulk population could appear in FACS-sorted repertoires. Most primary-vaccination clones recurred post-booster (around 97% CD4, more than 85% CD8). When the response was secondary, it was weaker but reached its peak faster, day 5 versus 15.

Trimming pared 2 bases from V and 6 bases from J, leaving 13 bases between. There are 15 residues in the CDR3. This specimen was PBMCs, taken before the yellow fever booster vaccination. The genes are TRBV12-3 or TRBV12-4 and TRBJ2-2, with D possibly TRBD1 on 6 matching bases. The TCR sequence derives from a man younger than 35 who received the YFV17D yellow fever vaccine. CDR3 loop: CASSLSQGFSGELFF. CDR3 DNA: TGTGCCAGCAGTTTATCCCAGGGGTTTTCCGGGGAGCTGTTTTTT.